What follows is one TCR beta chain and its context. TCRdb keeps only in-frame clones here, not all; method: immunoSEQ multiplex PCR. The table has roughly 200,000 clones, 85% to 90% seen once. The sample comes from a study of T cell responses to AZD1222 COVID-19 vaccine. The CDR3 length is 13 residues. Germline CDR1 reads ENHRY; CDR2 reads SYGVKD. V dropped 10 bases and J dropped 1; count of bases not matched to a gene: 3. V usage is TRBV10-3 and J usage is TRBJ2-3; 9 bases align to TRBD2. This specimen was peripheral blood, taken on day 0 of AZD1222 vaccination. The source of this sequence is an adult in good health. CDR3 in amino acids: CASGGAGTDTQYF. The CDR3 nucleotides are TGTGCCAGCGGGGGGGCGGGCACAGATACGCAGTATTTT.